This T cell receptor beta chain was documented in a study of identical twins. Germline V gene lookup returns CDR1 DFQATT and CDR2 SNEGSKA (reference sequence). This CDR3 contains 14 residues. V lost 1 base and J 1 base, leaving 10 bases between the germline ends. The donors were all healthy and Caucasian. In regard to this clonotype: Its antigen is not identified.

Findings and caveats of the study: Out-of-frame alpha sequences shared between twins exhibited an excess of low generation probability. Carriage of fewer insertions was seen in abundant cord blood beta clonotypes, whereas memory repertoires showed none.

After template switching added a universal primer site, the resulting cDNA carried unique molecular identifiers. TCRdb recomputed calls from the 5' RACE reads with MiXCR, one row per CDR3 protein. The data show more than 200,000 distinct CDR3 sequences, with about 14% seen just once and 8.5% to 10% held by the top ten. This clonotype originated in a woman in her late teens or twenties in good health. The chain couples TRBV20-1 to TRBJ1-1, with no clear D. Sequencing was carried out using memory (CD45RO+) T cells sorted from blood. CDR3 DNA sequence: TGCAGTGCTAGAGCGACGGAAACGAACACTGAAGCTTTCTTT. Translated, it gives CSARATETNTEAFF.